The present TCR beta chain was sequenced within a study of beta chain features in type 1 diabetes. This clone was picked up a small number of times. A read error may produce the germline difference seen at one junction end. Investigators reverse transcribed all isolated RNA, so they sequenced expressed TCRB transcripts. Clones were read by immunoSEQ multiplex PCR, and TCRdb kept only the in-frame ones, dropping some. The sample records around 500,000 clones, more than 9.5% being singletons. Germline CDR1 is GTSNPN and CDR2 is SVGIG (reference sequence). The CDR3 runs 13 residues. This TCR came from a woman aged 18-29 years in good health. This sequence joins TRBV30 and TRBJ2-3; possibly TRBD2 for D (6 bases). The sample comprised naive CD4+ T cells from blood. In DNA, the CDR3 is TGTGCCCGGAGGGACCCGGGCACAGATACGCAGTATTTT. Its protein product is CARRDPGTDTQYF.